What follows is one T cell receptor (beta chain) and its context. The target antigen is unknown. These data are taken from a study of CD8 T cells in Susac syndrome. Study-wide findings and caveats: Acknowledgment was made by the study that its TCR sequencing and HLA analysis involved a relatively small number of individuals.

The RNA, about 0.45 to 1 ug, was put through reverse transcription using random hexamers. TCRdb re-analysed the immunoSEQ multiplex PCR reads in MiXCR, keeping a single row per CDR3 protein. This table has 150,000 to 200,000 distinct CDR3 sequences, around 96% appearing once. The germline V and J ends were trimmed by 0 bases and 1 base, with 9 bases remaining between them. This CDR3 region has 15 residues. Germline values: CDR1 DFQATT, CDR2 SNEGSKA (reference sequence). The sample was CD4+ T cells from PBMCs. The chain carries TRBV20-1 and TRBJ2-2; D may correspond to TRBD1 or TRBD2 (5 bases each). The TCR sequence derives from a human donor in good health. CDR3 in amino acids: CSAREAGRNTGELFF. The CDR3 DNA follows: TGCAGTGCTAGAGAGGCAGGGAGGAACACCGGGGAGCTGTTTTTT.